A single sample is the source of the 27 T cell receptor beta chains below, sequenced in a study of technical replicates of blood from a handful of donors. Assay: immunoSEQ multiplex PCR; the TCRdb copy retains only in-frame clones and omits some. Among approximately 73,000 clones, 90% to 95% were seen once, and the ten largest hold around 0.4%. Input material: T cells isolated from PBMCs. These receptors originate from a human donor in good health.

The chain carries TRBV28 and TRBJ2-7; TRBD1 might be the D (6 bases). The germline CDR1 and CDR2 sequences are MDHEN and SYDVKM. This CDR3 contains 14 residues. With 2 bases removed from V and 6 bases from J, the gap between germline ends came to 14 bases. CDR3 loop: CASSLKGDTGEQYF. The CDR3 DNA reads TGTGCCAGCAGTTTAAAAGGGGACACGGGCGAGCAGTACTTC. The variable domain in full, with the rest retrieved from reference TRBV28 and TRBJ2-7, is DVKVTQSSRYLVKRTGEKVFLECVQDMDHENMFWYRQDPGLGLRLIYFSYDVKMKEKGDIPEGYSVSREKKERFSLILESASTNQTSMYLCASSLKGDTGEQYFGPGTRLTVT.

The V and J genes are TRBV28 and TRBJ2-1, with D perhaps matching TRBD2 (5 bases). CDR1 is MDHEN, CDR2 SYDVKM, per germline. The V end lost 10 bases, the J end lost 11 bases, and 21 bases lay between the germline ends. The CDR3 length is 13 residues. Here the CDR3 reads CATDTLLDTQQFF. The CDR3 DNA sequence: TGTGCCACTGACACCCTACTAGACACGCAGCAGTTCTTC.

This chain joins TRBV6-1 and TRBJ1-1; D remains ambiguous. The germline gives CDR1 MNHNS, CDR2 SASEGT. Trimming pared 7 bases from V and 3 bases from J, leaving 15 bases between. The CDR3 spans 14 residues. CDR3 sequence reads: CASTERLEYTEAFF. The CDR3, as DNA: TGTGCCAGCACCGAGCGACTGGAGTACACTGAAGCTTTCTTT.

The V gene is TRBV14, the J gene TRBJ2-7; TRBD1 matches at 9 bases. Germline lookup yields CDR1 SGHDN and CDR2 FVKESK. V lost 6 bases and J lost 3; bases outside the gene matches: 6. The CDR3 totals 14 residues. CDR3 region: CASSAGTGRYEQYF. CDR3 bases: TGTGCCAGCAGTGCCGGGACAGGGCGCTACGAGCAGTACTTC.

V usage is TRBV7-2 and J usage is TRBJ2-7; 7 bases match TRBD1. The CDR3 runs to 15 residues. Germline trimming cut 1 base from V and 6 bases from J; bases unmatched to any gene: 9. Germline loops: CDR1 SGHTA, CDR2 FQGNSA. The CDR3 DNA sequence: TGTGCCAGCAGCTTAGACGGAAACAGGGGTAGCGAGCAGTACTTC. Protein sequence: CASSLDGNRGSEQYF.

This rearrangement joins TRBV5-6 to TRBJ2-5, with a weak D call TRBD2 (6 bases). Germline CDR1 and CDR2: SGHDT and YYEEEE. The CDR3 sequence is 14 residues long. Trimming pared 3 bases from V and 3 bases from J, leaving 12 bases between. The CDR3 is CASSSTGREETQYF. Here the CDR3 DNA reads TGTGCCAGCAGCTCGACCGGGAGAGAAGAGACCCAGTACTTC.

The V call is TRBV7-6, the J call TRBJ2-1, with a possible D match to TRBD2 (5 bases). The V end lost 2 bases, the J end lost 3 bases, and 8 bases lay between the germline ends. The CDR3 extends over 14 amino acids. From germline, CDR1 is SGHVS and CDR2 FNYEAQ. The CDR3 coding sequence is TGTGCCAGCAGCTTAAGCGGCAGCTACAATGAGCAGTTCTTC. It encodes CASSLSGSYNEQFF. The full variable domain, with the rest looked up from reference TRBV7-6 and TRBJ2-1, is GAGVSQSPRYKVTKRGQDVALRCDPISGHVSLYWYRQALGQGPEFLTYFNYEAQQDKSGLPNDRFSAERPEGSISTLTIQRTEQRDSAMYRCASSLSGSYNEQFFGPGTRLTVL.

V usage is TRBV27 and J usage is TRBJ2-1; D unclear. CDR1 MNHEY and CDR2 SMNVEV come from the germline V gene (reference sequence). Between the trimmed V and J ends, which lost 2 bases and 10 bases, there was a span of 12 bases. There are 13 residues in the CDR3. CDR3 sequence: CASSLPPPREQFF. DNA of the CDR3: TGTGCCAGCAGTTTACCCCCTCCTCGGGAGCAGTTCTTC.

The genes are TRBV4-3 and TRBJ1-2; possibly TRBD1 for D (6 bases). Germline V gives CDR1 LGHNA, CDR2 YSLEER. The V end lost 1 base, the J end lost 1 base, and 19 bases lay between the germline ends. The CDR3 totals 18 residues. For the CDR3, the DNA is TGCGCCAGCAGCCAAGCCGCCCAGGGGCAATGGATTAACTATGGCTACACCTTC. Amino acids: CASSQAAQGQWINYGYTF.

The chain is built from TRBV9 and TRBJ2-1; D gene uncertain. The V gene's germline CDR1 is SGDLS and CDR2 YYNGEE. V shed 2 bases and J shed 1 base, with 7 bases lying between them. The CDR3 has 14 amino acids. CDR3 bases: TGTGCCAGCAGCGTCCTAGGATCCTACAATGAGCAGTTCTTC. Its translation is CASSVLGSYNEQFF.

The V and J genes are TRBV19 and TRBJ2-7; 8 nucleotides match TRBD1. Trimming cost V 3 bases and J 6 bases; bases outside gene matches: 10. In germline, CDR1 is LNHDA, CDR2 SQIVND (reference sequence). CDR3 length: 15 amino acids. CDR3 DNA sequence: TGTGCCAGTAGTATTGGGCCGACAGGGGCTACCGAGCAGTACTTC. Translating it yields CASSIGPTGATEQYF.

This rearrangement joins TRBV29-1 to TRBJ1-1; the D gene is possibly TRBD1 (5 bases). This CDR3 is built from 15 residues. In germline, CDR1 is SQVTM, CDR2 ANQGSEA. V was clipped by 5 bases and J by 1 base, with 17 bases between them. CDR3 sequence: CSVSFWGRPNTEAFF. The DNA for the CDR3 is TGCAGCGTTAGTTTTTGGGGCCGGCCGAACACTGAAGCTTTCTTT.

The chain joins TRBV9 to TRBJ2-1; no clear D. V was trimmed by 2 bases and J by 5 bases, leaving 2 bases between them. The V gene's germline CDR1 is SGDLS and CDR2 YYNGEE. This CDR3 has 11 residues. The CDR3 loop is CASSVNNEQFF. Here the CDR3 DNA reads TGTGCCAGCAGCGTTAACAATGAGCAGTTCTTC.

V usage is TRBV5-8 and J usage is TRBJ2-7; 7 nucleotides line up with TRBD1. The CDR3 is 14 amino acids. Trimming took 5 bases from V and 3 from J; bases not matched to a gene: 8. Germline-derived CDR1 and CDR2 are SGHTS and YDEGEE. The CDR3 region has the DNA TGTGCCAGCAGAGCCCGGGACAGCTACTACGAGCAGTACTTC. Translated: CASRARDSYYEQYF. The variable domain in full, with the rest retrieved from reference TRBV5-8 and TRBJ2-7, is EAGVTQSPTHLIKTRGQQATLRCSPISGHTSVYWYQQALGLGLQFLLWYDEGEERNRGNFPPRFSGRQFPNYSSELNVNALELEDSALYLCASRARDSYYEQYFGPGTRLTVT.

The chain joins TRBV10-1 to TRBJ1-5; 7 bases line up with TRBD1. There are 16 residues in the CDR3. V was clipped by 10 bases and J by 0 bases; unmatched bases: 12. Germline CDR1 is WNHNN and CDR2 is SYGVQD (reference sequence). CDR3 nucleotide sequence: TGCGCCAACTGGGGACAGATGATTTATAGCAATCAGCCCCAGCATTTT. As protein: CANWGQMIYSNQPQHF.

The chain employs TRBV5-4 and TRBJ1-3; a weak D match, TRBD1 (6 bases). Looked up from germline, CDR1 is SGHNT and CDR2 is YYREEE (reference sequence). The CDR3 consists of 17 residues. V was shortened by 2 bases and J by 0 bases, with 15 bases between the two germline ends. This CDR3 reads CASSFIGGYSSGNTIYF. The CDR3 region has the DNA TGTGCCAGCAGCTTTATAGGGGGATACAGCTCTGGAAACACCATATATTTT.

This clone came up once. This sequence joins TRBV28 and TRBJ1-2, with a weak D call TRBD1 (5 bases). With 5 bases removed from V and 4 bases from J, the gap between germline ends came to 14 bases. The germline V gene encodes CDR1 MDHEN and CDR2 SYDVKM. This CDR3 spans 14 amino acids. CDR3 DNA sequence: TGTGCCAGCAGTCTTACGACAGCCGGCTATGGCTACACCTTC. It translates to CASSLTTAGYGYTF.

This clone appeared once. This rearrangement joins TRBV7-9 to TRBJ1-2; D unresolved. V was shortened by 1 base and J by 13 bases, with 13 bases between the two germline ends. This CDR3 is built from 12 residues. Germline loops: CDR1 SEHNR, CDR2 FQNEAQ (reference sequence). The CDR3 protein is CASSLVSGPFTF. The CDR3 nucleotides are TGTGCCAGCAGCTTAGTCTCTGGGCCGTTCACCTTC. The whole variable domain, remainder taken from reference TRBV7-9 and TRBJ1-2, is DTGVSQNPRHKITKRGQNVTFRCDPISEHNRLYWYRQTLGQGPEFLTYFQNEAQLEKSRLLSDRFSAERPKGSFSTLEIQRTEQGDSAMYLCASSLVSGPFTFGSGTRLTVV.

The chain recombines TRBV4-1 with TRBJ2-1; no firm D call. Trimming pared 3 bases from V and 5 bases from J, leaving 8 bases between. Germline V lookup: CDR1 MGHRA, CDR2 YSYEKL. The CDR3 spans 13 residues. For the CDR3, the DNA is TGCGCCAGCAGCCATGGGCTGCACAATGAGCAGTTCTTC. Its translation: CASSHGLHNEQFF.

The V and J genes are TRBV2 and TRBJ2-7; perhaps TRBD2 as D (6 bases). The CDR3 is 14 residues long. Germline CDR1 and CDR2: SNHLY and FYNNEI. Deletions cut 1 base from V and 6 bases from J, with 13 bases between. This CDR3 reads CASSEVGTSFEQYF. The CDR3 DNA reads TGTGCCAGCAGTGAAGTAGGGACTTCTTTCGAGCAGTACTTC.

The J gene is TRBJ2-6, the V gene TRBV5-1, with D perhaps TRBD1 (6 bases). Germline assignment: CDR1 SGHRS and CDR2 YFSETQ. The V gene lost 1 base and the J gene lost 7 bases, with 12 bases spanning the gap. CDR3 size: 15 residues. The CDR3 DNA is TGCGCCAGCAGCTTGATGACAGGCGGTGCCAACGTCCTGACTTTC. Protein: CASSLMTGGANVLTF. The full variable domain, with the rest looked up from reference TRBV5-1 and TRBJ2-6, is KAGVTQTPRYLIKTRGQQVTLSCSPISGHRSVSWYQQTPGQGLQFLFEYFSETQRNKGNFPGRFSGRQFSNSRSEMNVSTLELGDSALYLCASSLMTGGANVLTFGAGSRLTVL.

The rearrangement uses TRBV7-2 and TRBJ2-7; a possible D gene is TRBD1 (6 bases). From germline, CDR1 is SGHTA and CDR2 FQGNSA. The length of the CDR3 is 13 residues. The V end lost 5 bases, the J end lost 4 bases, and 12 bases lay between the germline ends. The CDR3 nucleotides are TGTGCCAGCAGCACCAGGGGTTATTACGAGCAGTACTTC. Residues: CASSTRGYYEQYF. The whole variable domain, filled in from reference TRBV7-2 and TRBJ2-7, reads GAGVSQSPSNKVTEKGKDVELRCDPISGHTALYWYRQSLGQGLEFLIYFQGNSAPDKSGLPSDRFSAERTGGSVSTLTIQRTQQEDSAVYLCASSTRGYYEQYFGPGTRLTVT.

The rearrangement uses TRBV19 and TRBJ2-1; 11 nucleotides align to TRBD2. CDR1 is LNHDA, CDR2 SQIVND, per germline (reference sequence). The V and J ends lost 10 bases and 8 bases, in that order; junction bases with no gene match: 10. The CDR3 is 14 amino acids. This chain's CDR3 is CATQPSGRTYEQFF. The CDR3 bases are TGTGCCACTCAGCCTAGCGGGAGGACCTATGAGCAGTTCTTC.

The V and J genes are TRBV30 and TRBJ2-1, with 15 bases identical to TRBD2. The CDR3 totals 15 residues. J lost 6 bases, V lost 2 bases, and 2 bases had no gene match. Per the germline V gene, CDR1 is GTSNPN and CDR2 is SVGIG (reference sequence). CDR3 in amino acids: CAWSRGLAGGNEQFF. CDR3 bases: TGTGCCTGGAGTAGGGGACTAGCGGGAGGCAATGAGCAGTTCTTC.

Worth noting for this clone: The same CDR3 also results from other DNA sequences found in this sample. The rearrangement joins TRBV9 to TRBJ2-2; D is perhaps TRBD1 (6 bases). V was pared by 1 base and J by 5 bases, with 6 bases between. Looked up from germline, CDR1 is SGDLS and CDR2 is YYNGEE. CDR3 size: 13 residues. CDR3 nucleotide sequence: TGTGCCAGCAGCGTAAGGGGGACCGGGGAGCTGTTTTTT. Residues: CASSVRGTGELFF.

V is TRBV29-1 and J is TRBJ2-7; D perhaps matches TRBD2 (5 bases). The CDR3 spans 12 residues. The V end lost 2 bases, the J end lost 1 base, and 6 bases lay between the germline ends. CDR1 and CDR2 (germline): SQVTM, ANQGSEA. The CDR3 sequence: CSVERESYEQYF. The CDR3 DNA sequence: TGCAGCGTTGAAAGGGAGTCCTACGAGCAGTACTTC.

Only a few counts were recorded for this clone. The V and J genes are TRBV27 and TRBJ1-1; D gene unclear. This CDR3 has 13 amino acids. V was cut by 3 bases and J by 1 base, with 6 bases left in between. Looked up from germline, CDR1 is MNHEY and CDR2 is SMNVEV (reference sequence). The CDR3 is CASSFSRNTEAFF. Here the CDR3 DNA reads TGTGCCAGCAGTTTTTCCAGGAACACTGAAGCTTTCTTT.